The entry that follows covers one T cell receptor beta chain sequence. The CDR3 has 13 residues. The germline V gene encodes CDR1 GTSNPN and CDR2 SVGIG (reference sequence). Trimming took off 3 bases at V and 0 bases at J, with 6 bases between the two ends. The data derive from a study of PD-1 blockade in classical Hodgkin lymphoma. Using immunoSEQ multiplex PCR, the repertoire was profiled, and TCRdb retains in-frame clones only, with some absent. The repertoire includes 75,000 to 95,000 clones, about 83% of them detected once, and about 15% sits in the top ten. Time point described: cycle 4 day 1 (C4D1), after around six weeks of nivolumab. Brentuximab vedotin exposure varied among the patients, all of whom had relapsed after autologous stem cell transplantation.

This sequence was found in a human donor with classical Hodgkin lymphoma. The chain combines TRBV30 with TRBJ1-3; D remains unclear. The sample was peripheral blood mononuclear cells (PBMCs), taken before the fourth cycle of nivolumab. CDR3 coding DNA: TGTGCCTGGAGCGGAATCTCTGGAAACACCATATATTTT. Its protein is CAWSGISGNTIYF.